The 30 T cell receptor beta chains below come from one sample, sequenced in a study of identical twins. TCRdb ran MiXCR on the 5' RACE reads and lists one entry per CDR3 protein. The sample includes some 1,700,000 distinct CDR3 sequences, roughly a third of them seen just once. The sequencing sample was made of cord blood. The receptors originated from a newborn girl in good health.

DNA for the CDR3: TGTGCCAGCAGCGCCCGACAGGGCCCCTACAATGAGCAGTTCTTC. Protein: CASSARQGPYNEQFF. The genes are TRBV9 and TRBJ2-1, with TRBD1 matching over 7 bases. J lost 2 bases, V lost 3 bases, and 5 bases had no gene match. The germline V gene has CDR1 SGDLS and CDR2 YYNGEE. This CDR3 comprises 15 residues.

The chain uses TRBV30 and TRBJ2-7; tentative D call: TRBD2 (5 bases). Germline V lookup: CDR1 GTSNPN, CDR2 SVGIG (reference sequence). Trimming took off 1 base at V and 6 bases at J, with 16 bases between the two ends. The CDR3 covers 14 residues. CDR3 sequence (DNA): TGTGCCTGGAGTGACCCAACTAGAATAGGCGAGCAGTACTTC. Translation gives CAWSDPTRIGEQYF.

The gene calls are TRBV7-8 and TRBJ1-2; D unclear. This CDR3 spans 16 amino acids. V gave up 3 bases and J gave up 1 base, with 15 bases separating them. Germline V gene sequence: CDR1 SGHVS, CDR2 FQNEAQ. Written as DNA, the CDR3 is TGTGCCAGCAGCTTGGGTCCAGCTGCTATTAACTATGGCTACACCTTC. It codes for CASSLGPAAINYGYTF.

This clonotype came up a few times. The chain uses TRBV5-1 and TRBJ2-5; perhaps TRBD2 as D (6 bases). This CDR3 has 15 amino acids. The germline CDR1 and CDR2 sequences are SGHRS and YFSETQ. Trimming shortened V by 0 bases and J by 6 bases, and 15 bases separated the two germline ends. The chain's CDR3 is CASSLDSGDIQTQYF. The CDR3 region has the DNA TGCGCCAGCAGCTTGGATTCGGGGGATATTCAGACCCAGTACTTC.

This chain uses TRBV4-2 with TRBJ1-2; perhaps TRBD1 as D (6 bases). CDR1 is LGHNA and CDR2 is YNFKEQ in the germline V gene. Between the trimmed V and J ends, which lost 3 bases and 0 bases, there was a span of 11 bases. The CDR3 extends over 15 amino acids. The CDR3 nucleotides read TGTGCCAGCAGCCAGGACAACAGGGCTAACTATGGCTACACCTTC. Protein product: CASSQDNRANYGYTF.

The chain carries TRBV6-4 and TRBJ1-2, with TRBD1 as a possible D gene (6 bases). The V and J ends lost 3 bases and 5 bases respectively, with 13 bases between them. Germline V gene lookup returns CDR1 MRHNA and CDR2 SNTAGT. The CDR3 sequence is 14 residues long. The CDR3 nucleotides read TGTGCCAGCAGTGATACAGGGAAAGGTTATGGCTACACCTTC. Protein sequence: CASSDTGKGYGYTF.

The chain carries TRBV20-1 and TRBJ2-7, with D perhaps TRBD1 (5 bases). This CDR3 has 14 amino acids. V was pared by 0 bases and J by 7 bases, with 16 bases between. The V gene's germline CDR1 is DFQATT and CDR2 SNEGSKA (reference sequence). The DNA for the CDR3 is TGCAGTGCTAGAGATTACAGGCACTACAATGAGCAGTACTTC. Its protein product is CSARDYRHYNEQYF.

This chain uses TRBV5-1 with TRBJ2-3; D ambiguous. The germline V gene encodes CDR1 SGHRS and CDR2 YFSETQ. V lost 2 bases to trimming and J lost 0 bases, with 7 bases between them. The CDR3 is 14 amino acids. The CDR3 nucleotides read TGCGCCAGCAGCTTTATTCCCAGCACAGATACGCAGTATTTT. It codes for CASSFIPSTDTQYF. The complete variable domain, with remaining parts taken from reference TRBV5-1 and TRBJ2-3, reads KAGVTQTPRYLIKTRGQQVTLSCSPISGHRSVSWYQQTPGQGLQFLFEYFSETQRNKGNFPGRFSGRQFSNSRSEMNVSTLELGDSALYLCASSFIPSTDTQYFGPGTRLTVL.

The V gene is TRBV5-1, the J gene TRBJ1-2, with TRBD1 identical over 8 bases. The CDR3 contains 15 residues. Germline V gives CDR1 SGHRS, CDR2 YFSETQ. The junction had 7 bases not matched to a gene; V was cut back by 4 bases and J by 2 bases. The CDR3 bases are TGCGCCAGCAGCCGCGGAGGACAGGGAAACTATGGCTACACCTTC. The encoded protein is CASSRGGQGNYGYTF.

In its sample, this clonotype was seen a few times. V gene TRBV6-6 combines with J gene TRBJ2-1; 8 nucleotides match TRBD2. The CDR3 covers 14 residues. J gave up 7 bases and V 6 bases, and 8 bases lay outside the gene matches. Per germline, CDR1 MNHNY and CDR2 SVGAGI (reference sequence). CDR3 amino acids: CASSGLAPINEQFF. The CDR3 region has the DNA TGTGCCAGCAGCGGACTAGCCCCCATTAATGAGCAGTTCTTC.

The V and J genes are TRBV6-5 and TRBJ2-2; 14 nucleotides match TRBD2. Trimming cost V 5 bases and J 8 bases; bases outside gene matches: 13. The germline gives CDR1 MNHEY, CDR2 SVGAGI. CDR3 length: 18 amino acids. The CDR3 sequence is CASSTRLAGGPSTGELFF. DNA of the CDR3: TGTGCCAGCAGTACTCGACTAGCGGGAGGGCCCTCGACTGGGGAGCTGTTTTTT.

The chain combines TRBV29-1 with TRBJ1-6; D call uncertain. Germline CDR1 reads SQVTM; CDR2 reads ANQGSEA. V was pared by 4 bases and J by 8 bases, with 12 bases between. There are 13 residues in the CDR3. CDR3 coding DNA: TGCAGCGTTGCGGTGACGGCCGATTCACCCCTCCACTTT. Its protein product is CSVAVTADSPLHF.

This clonotype was seen a few times. The chain carries TRBV4-2 and TRBJ2-2; 10 nucleotides agree with TRBD2. The trim removed 4 bases at V and 8 bases at J, leaving 7 bases unmatched. This CDR3 has 15 residues. Germline V lookup: CDR1 LGHNA, CDR2 YNFKEQ. The CDR3 DNA follows: TGTGCCAGCAGCCGAAGGCCTAGCGGGGGTGGGGAGCTGTTTTTT. This translates into CASSRRPSGGGELFF.

This clonotype was detected a few times. The CDR3 region is CASSSYLARESYEQYF. The DNA of the CDR3 is TGTGCCAGCAGTTCGTATCTAGCGCGAGAATCCTACGAGCAGTACTTC. This chain uses TRBV28 with TRBJ2-7, with D possibly being TRBD2 (6 bases). The V gene lost 4 bases and the J gene lost 1 base, with 17 bases spanning the gap. The CDR3 runs to 16 residues. The V gene's germline CDR1 is MDHEN and CDR2 SYDVKM. The full variable domain, in which reference TRBV28 and TRBJ2-7 provide the parts outside the CDR3, is DVKVTQSSRYLVKRTGEKVFLECVQDMDHENMFWYRQDPGLGLRLIYFSYDVKMKEKGDIPEGYSVSREKKERFSLILESASTNQTSMYLCASSSYLARESYEQYFGPGTRLTVT.

In this sample, this clonotype turned up many times. This chain connects TRBV12-3 or TRBV12-4 to TRBJ2-7; the D gene is possibly TRBD2 (6 bases). V lost 5 bases, J lost 2 bases, and 7 bases lay in between. This CDR3 region has 12 residues. CDR3 nucleotides: TGTGCCAGCAGTCCTAGCGCCTACGAGCAGTACTTC. Translated: CASSPSAYEQYF.

A few counts support this clonotype. The rearrangement links TRBV28 to TRBJ2-7; TRBD2 matches at 8 bases. The germline CDR1 and CDR2 sequences are MDHEN and SYDVKM. Unmatched junction bases numbered 8, after V lost 2 bases and J lost 2 bases. The CDR3 loop spans 16 amino acids. The CDR3 spells CASSLAERRGAYEQYF. The DNA for the CDR3 is TGTGCCAGCAGTTTAGCCGAACGGCGGGGGGCCTACGAGCAGTACTTC.

The chain combines TRBV28 with TRBJ2-5, with 8 bases that match TRBD1. Looked up from germline, CDR1 is MDHEN and CDR2 is SYDVKM. The CDR3 has 17 amino acids. The J segment lost 5 bases and the V segment lost 5 bases, leaving 16 bases of the junction unmatched. CDR3 amino acids: CASSRGQGLFPRETQYF. In DNA form, the CDR3 reads TGTGCCAGCAGTCGCGGACAGGGTCTATTCCCTAGGGAGACCCAGTACTTC.

The chain combines TRBV10-3 with TRBJ2-7; possibly TRBD1 for D (6 bases). The V and J ends lost 4 bases and 5 bases respectively, with 15 bases between them. The CDR3 runs 14 residues. Per the germline V gene, CDR1 is ENHRY and CDR2 is SYGVKD. CDR3 amino acids: CAISVGTKRDEQYF. CDR3 nucleotide sequence: TGTGCCATCAGTGTGGGGACAAAACGGGACGAGCAGTACTTC.

This clonotype has just a few counts. The gene calls are TRBV28 and TRBJ2-7; the match to TRBD1 covers 8 bases. Trimming took 7 bases from V and 3 from J; bases not matched to a gene: 8. Germline lookup yields CDR1 MDHEN and CDR2 SYDVKM. There are 14 residues in the CDR3. DNA for the CDR3: TGTGCCAGCAACGACCGGGACAGGCTCTACGAGCAGTACTTC. Amino acid sequence: CASNDRDRLYEQYF.

The chain uses TRBV6-5 and TRBJ2-1, with a weak D call TRBD2 (6 bases). This CDR3 contains 15 residues. Germline-derived CDR1 and CDR2 are MNHEY and SVGAGI. The V end lost 6 bases, the J end lost 7 bases, and 19 bases lay between the germline ends. The CDR3 is CASRHLSSGRNEQFF. Written as DNA, the CDR3 is TGTGCCAGCAGACATCTCTCGAGCGGGCGGAATGAGCAGTTCTTC.

The rearrangement links TRBV5-1 to TRBJ2-5, with 8 bases identical to TRBD1. V was pared by 4 bases and J by 11 bases, with 19 bases of the junction left unmatched. Germline assignment: CDR1 SGHRS and CDR2 YFSETQ. The CDR3 is made up of 16 amino acids. The CDR3: CASSHPRDRPYSEQYF. The CDR3 DNA is TGCGCCAGCAGCCATCCACGGGACAGGCCTTACAGTGAGCAGTACTTC.

This clonotype has just one count. The rearrangement uses TRBV7-6 and TRBJ2-1; 10 nucleotides align to TRBD2. The last part of the DNA fits TRBJ2-7 better; the J call may be wrong. The V gene's germline CDR1 is SGHVS and CDR2 FNYEAQ. CDR3 length: 18 amino acids. CDR3 coding DNA: TGTGCCAGCAGCCCGGATGTTGTAGCGGGAGGTCACTACAATGAGCAGTACTTC. This encodes CASSPDVVAGGHYNEQYF.

This chain links TRBV6-1 with TRBJ1-4; no clear D. This CDR3 region has 14 residues. Trimming took off 10 bases at V and 4 bases at J, with 16 bases between the two ends. The germline V gene has CDR1 MNHNS and CDR2 SASEGT. CDR3 protein: CATILRHGNEKLFF. DNA of the CDR3: TGTGCCACTATACTACGACACGGTAATGAAAAACTGTTTTTT.

This clonotype was detected many times. V and J are TRBV29-1 and TRBJ1-2; the D is unclear. Germline V gives CDR1 SQVTM, CDR2 ANQGSEA. The CDR3 has 12 residues. V was clipped by 3 bases and J by 2 bases, with 7 bases between them. The CDR3, as DNA: TGCAGCGTTGACTCACAAAACTATGGCTACACCTTC. Protein sequence: CSVDSQNYGYTF. The full variable domain, its missing parts supplied by reference TRBV29-1 and TRBJ1-2, is SAVISQKPSRDICQRGTSLTIQCQVDSQVTMMFWYRQQPGQSLTLIATANQGSEATYESGFVIDKFPISRPNLTFSTLTVSNMSPEDSSIYLCSVDSQNYGYTFGSGTRLTVV.

CDR3 bases: TGTGCCAGCAGGTCATATTCAGGGGCACCCTACGAGCAGTACTTC. This gives the protein CASRSYSGAPYEQYF. J is TRBJ2-7 and V is TRBV6-6, with D possibly matching TRBD1 (6 bases). Germline CDR1 reads MNHNY; CDR2 reads SVGAGI (reference sequence). V was pared by 6 bases and J by 2 bases, with 17 bases between. This CDR3 contains 15 residues.

This clonotype was seen repeatedly, ten times or more. The chain joins TRBV2 to TRBJ2-3; D remains unclear. The CDR3 spans 14 residues. Germline V gives CDR1 SNHLY, CDR2 FYNNEI. V lost 4 bases to trimming and J lost 0 bases, with 8 bases between them. CDR3 coding DNA: TGTGCCAGCAGTGTCCAGGCTAGCACAGATACGCAGTATTTT. It codes for CASSVQASTDTQYF.

The chain employs TRBV6-6 and TRBJ2-3; D gene unclear. This CDR3 region has 14 residues. V was trimmed by 6 bases and J by 3 bases, leaving 13 bases between them. Germline CDR1 reads MNHNY; CDR2 reads SVGAGI (reference sequence). DNA for the CDR3: TGTGCCAGCAGGTCTAGAAGAATTACAGATACGCAGTATTTT. The encoded protein is CASRSRRITDTQYF.

In its sample, this clonotype was seen a few times. The CDR3 coding sequence is TGTGCCAGCAGTTTATTTGGCAGGGGCTCGAACGAGCAGTACTTC. Its protein is CASSLFGRGSNEQYF. V is TRBV27 and J is TRBJ2-7, with D perhaps matching TRBD1 (6 bases). There are 15 residues in the CDR3. With 1 base removed from V and 5 bases from J, the gap between germline ends came to 15 bases. Germline CDR1 reads MNHEY; CDR2 reads SMNVEV (reference sequence).

V usage is TRBV7-2 and J usage is TRBJ1-4; D uncertain. CDR3 length equals 17 residues. From germline, CDR1 is SGHTA and CDR2 FQGNSA. With 1 base removed from V and 3 bases from J, the gap between germline ends came to 15 bases. The CDR3 loop reads CASSLEPWDAANEKLFF. For the CDR3, the DNA is TGTGCCAGCAGCTTAGAGCCCTGGGATGCAGCTAATGAAAAACTGTTTTTT.

A few counts support this clonotype. The chain recombines TRBV20-1 with TRBJ1-2; D might be TRBD1 (6 bases). The V gene lost 3 bases and the J gene lost 3 bases, with 14 bases spanning the gap. Germline V gives CDR1 DFQATT, CDR2 SNEGSKA (reference sequence). This CDR3 has 14 residues. The CDR3 DNA reads as TGCAGTGCTAGTATGCAGGGGAAGTACTATGGCTACACCTTC. Its translation: CSASMQGKYYGYTF.